This T cell receptor (beta chain) originates from a study of T cells in Graves' hyperthyroidism and ophthalmopathy. The CDR3 has 14 residues. CDR1 is DFQATT and CDR2 is SNEGSKA in the germline V gene (reference sequence). V dropped 6 bases and J dropped 1 base, with 16 bases sitting between them. The patients, who ranged from 18 to 65 in age, presented with newly diagnosed hyperthyroidism lasting under 2 months. There were TCR beta CDR3 regions amplified from RNA transcripts. HTBI primers were employed in a first-round RT-PCR of the TCR CDR3. TCRdb re-analysed the multiplex PCR reads in MiXCR, keeping a single row per CDR3 protein. Among about 290,000 distinct CDR3 sequences listed, roughly 15% were seen once.

The clonotype was recovered from a woman aged 50 to 65 with Graves' hyperthyroidism that later progressed to Graves' ophthalmopathy. The chain recombines TRBV20-1 with TRBJ2-7; possible D gene TRBD2, 5 bases. Sequenced sample: blood. The CDR3, as DNA: TGCAGTGCACCCTATAGCAGGAGGTCCTACGAGCAGTACTTC. This gives the protein CSAPYSRRSYEQYF.